Below, 23 T cell receptor beta chains from the same sample are listed, as sequenced in a study of CD8 T cells in ankylosing spondylitis. TCRdb independently ran MiXCR on the 5' RACE reads; one entry per CDR3 protein. The table records roughly 230,000 distinct CDR3 sequences, over 15% of them present only once. Sequences were obtained from blood, either unsorted or a sorted T cell fraction (not recorded which). The receptors derive from a male donor with ankylosing spondylitis or in good health (not recorded which).

This clonotype occurred a few times. V is TRBV27 and J is TRBJ2-1; a possible D gene is TRBD2 (6 bases). This CDR3 contains 16 residues. Germline-derived CDR1 and CDR2 are MNHEY and SMNVEV (reference sequence). Between the trimmed V and J ends, which lost 1 base and 9 bases, there was a span of 19 bases. The CDR3 protein is CASSLLAQEGFGEQFF. In DNA form, the CDR3 reads TGTGCCAGCAGTTTATTAGCTCAGGAGGGGTTTGGTGAGCAGTTCTTC.

V is TRBV29-1 and J is TRBJ2-2, with D possibly TRBD2 on 6 matching bases. Germline CDR1 and CDR2: SQVTM and ANQGSEA. V shed 4 bases and J shed 5 bases, with 14 bases lying between them. This CDR3 has 14 amino acids. The CDR3 nucleotides read TGCAGCGTTGGTCCTGGAGGGCGGACCGGGGAGCTGTTTTTT. Translating gives CSVGPGGRTGELFF.

This clonotype was seen more than once but under ten times. The chain links TRBV12-3 or TRBV12-4 to TRBJ2-7; D call uncertain. Trimming pared 1 base from V and 6 bases from J, leaving 10 bases between. The CDR3 extends over 13 amino acids. This CDR3 is CASSLGLLLEQYF. DNA for the CDR3: TGTGCCAGCAGTTTAGGTTTACTTCTCGAGCAGTACTTC.

The gene calls are TRBV29-1 and TRBJ2-3; D remains unclear. This CDR3 comprises 16 residues. Trimming stripped 2 bases from V and 6 bases from J, with 21 bases between. The germline V gene encodes CDR1 SQVTM and CDR2 ANQGSEA. The CDR3 nucleotides read TGCAGCGTTGAAACGGATTCCGGCCCGGCGGTGGATACGCAGTATTTT. Its translation is CSVETDSGPAVDTQYF.

The chain joins TRBV12-3 or TRBV12-4 to TRBJ2-1; D gene ambiguous. CDR3 size: 10 residues. V was shortened by 6 bases and J by 7 bases, with 4 bases between the two germline ends. CDR3 DNA sequence: TGTGCCAGCAGCAAGAATGAGCAGTTCTTC. This encodes CASSKNEQFF.

The chain joins TRBV4-1 to TRBJ2-2; 8 bases fit TRBD1. In germline, CDR1 is MGHRA, CDR2 YSYEKL. The CDR3 consists of 16 residues. The V segment lost 2 bases and the J segment 4 bases; nucleotides outside the gene matches: 6. CDR3 region: CASSQPPGGFTGELFF. DNA of the CDR3: TGCGCCAGCAGCCAACCTCCAGGGGGCTTCACCGGGGAGCTGTTTTTT.

V usage is TRBV10-2 and J usage is TRBJ2-4, with D uncertain. The CDR3 loop spans 13 amino acids. V was pared by 1 base and J by 9 bases, with 10 bases between. The V gene's germline CDR1 is WSHSY and CDR2 SAAADI. The CDR3 sequence: CASSELNSSIQYF. The CDR3 bases are TGCGCCAGCAGTGAGTTAAACAGTAGCATTCAGTACTTC.

The genes are TRBV11-1 and TRBJ2-1; 13 nucleotides match TRBD2. There are 16 residues in the CDR3. CDR1 is SGHAT and CDR2 is FQDESV in the germline V gene (reference sequence). Trimming took 0 bases from V and 5 from J; bases not matched to a gene: 1. The CDR3 DNA sequence: TGTGCCAGCAGCTTAGCCGGGACTAGCGGGAACAATGAGCAGTTCTTC. Translation: CASSLAGTSGNNEQFF.

This clonotype has a handful of counts. V usage is TRBV4-3 and J usage is TRBJ1-2; 11 bases are a match to TRBD1. This CDR3 contains 16 residues. From germline, CDR1 is LGHNA and CDR2 YSLEER. The V and J ends lost 3 bases and 6 bases, in that order; junction bases with no gene match: 9. The CDR3 sequence is CASSQTTGTGGHGYTF. DNA for the CDR3: TGCGCCAGCAGCCAGACCACCGGGACAGGGGGGCATGGCTACACCTTC.

The table lists this clonotype with many counts. The V gene is TRBV4-3, the J gene TRBJ2-7; D gene uncertain. CDR1 and CDR2 from the germline V gene are LGHNA and YSLEER. The CDR3 is 12 amino acids. V was clipped by 0 bases and J by 5 bases, with 5 bases between them. This CDR3 is CASSQDPHEQYF. The DNA of the CDR3 is TGCGCCAGCAGCCAAGATCCCCACGAGCAGTACTTC.

At least ten counts were recorded for this clonotype. This sequence joins TRBV6-5 and TRBJ2-1; 10 bases map to TRBD2. CDR1 and CDR2 (germline): MNHEY, SVGAGI. V dropped 0 bases and J dropped 4; count of bases not matched to a gene: 9. CDR3 length equals 18 residues. The CDR3 spells CASSYSSPASGRYNEQFF. The CDR3 region has the DNA TGTGCCAGCAGTTACTCATCCCCGGCTAGCGGGAGATACAATGAGCAGTTCTTC.

A few counts support this clonotype. This chain links TRBV3-1 with TRBJ1-3; D is possibly TRBD1 (5 bases). Per germline, CDR1 LGHDT and CDR2 YNNKEL (reference sequence). V lost 3 bases, J lost 4 bases, and 31 bases lay in between. The CDR3 covers 21 residues. CDR3 in DNA: TGTGCCAGCAGCCAGACAGCCCTCGGGTCGGAGACGCCCTTCTCCGGAAACACCATATATTTT. Residues: CASSQTALGSETPFSGNTIYF.

This clonotype was picked up a small number of times. V usage is TRBV6-2 or TRBV6-3 and J usage is TRBJ2-1, with D tentatively TRBD2 (7 bases). This CDR3 has 13 amino acids. CDR1 and CDR2 (germline): MNHEY, SVGEGT. Trimming shortened V by 4 bases and J by 6 bases, and 10 bases separated the two germline ends. The CDR3 region has the DNA TGTGCCAGCAGTTGGGGGGGGGCCAATGAGCAGTTCTTC. Residues: CASSWGGANEQFF.

In this sample, this clonotype turned up once. V is TRBV3-1 and J is TRBJ2-7, with D unclear. The CDR3 length is 14 residues. Germline V gene sequence: CDR1 LGHDT, CDR2 YNNKEL (reference sequence). With 1 base removed from V and 2 bases from J, the gap between germline ends came to 9 bases. The CDR3 loop is CASSQVGTAYEQYF. The CDR3 nucleotides read TGTGCCAGCAGCCAAGTGGGAACGGCCTACGAGCAGTACTTC.

J is TRBJ2-7 and V is TRBV7-9; D tentatively fits TRBD1 or TRBD2 (5 bases each). The V and J ends lost 2 bases and 5 bases respectively, with 10 bases between them. In germline, CDR1 is SEHNR, CDR2 FQNEAQ (reference sequence). This CDR3 comprises 13 residues. The CDR3 region has the DNA TGTGCCAGCAGCTTAAAACTGGGGGACGAGCAGTACTTC. Translated: CASSLKLGDEQYF.

In this sample, this clonotype turned up many times. The rearrangement joins TRBV29-1 to TRBJ2-1; 11 nucleotides match TRBD1. Germline assignment: CDR1 SQVTM and CDR2 ANQGSEA. V lost 7 bases, J lost 4 bases, and 9 bases stayed unmatched. The CDR3 consists of 15 residues. CDR3 DNA sequence: TGCAGCGCTTGGGATGGGACAGGGGGGTACAATGAGCAGTTCTTC. It encodes CSAWDGTGGYNEQFF.

The gene calls are TRBV24-1 and TRBJ2-5, with a tentative D call TRBD1 (6 bases). Germline loops: CDR1 KGHDR, CDR2 SFDVKD. The length of the CDR3 is 15 residues. V shed 2 bases and J shed 5 bases, with 14 bases lying between them. CDR3 sequence reads: CATSDSAGARETQYF. The CDR3 DNA is TGTGCCACCAGTGATTCCGCAGGGGCCCGGGAGACCCAGTACTTC.

In its sample, this clonotype was seen many times. The chain combines TRBV9 with TRBJ2-5; 7 bases agree with TRBD1. Per germline, CDR1 SGDLS and CDR2 YYNGEE. After removal of 0 bases from V and 5 bases from J, the junction contained 10 bases not matched to a gene. The CDR3 loop spans 16 amino acids. The CDR3 DNA is TGTGCCAGCAGCGTAGATCGGCAGGGGGTTTGGGAGACCCAGTACTTC. Amino acid sequence: CASSVDRQGVWETQYF.

This clonotype came up a few times. This rearrangement joins TRBV21-1 to TRBJ2-7. TRBV21-1 corresponds to a pseudogene. CDR3 size: 18 residues. CDR3 amino acids: CASSKALSSSGSSYEQYF. CDR3 DNA: TGTGCCAGCAGCAAAGCGCTTTCATCGTCCGGCAGCTCCTACGAGCAGTACTTC.

The chain is built from TRBV28 and TRBJ2-1, with TRBD1 as a possible D gene (7 bases). V was pared by 8 bases and J by 0 bases, with 20 bases between. Germline loops: CDR1 MDHEN, CDR2 SYDVKM. The CDR3 sequence is 17 residues long. The CDR3 DNA follows: TGTGCCAGCGGCGGGACAGCCATATCGAGCTCCTACAATGAGCAGTTCTTC. Translated, it gives CASGGTAISSSYNEQFF.

This clonotype was seen at least ten times. The chain is built from TRBV29-1 and TRBJ2-1; 7 nucleotides match TRBD2. The CDR3 is 12 residues long. The germline gives CDR1 SQVTM, CDR2 ANQGSEA. The J segment lost 8 bases and the V segment lost 2 bases, leaving 3 bases of the junction unmatched. CDR3 sequence reads: CSVEMLADEQFF. The CDR3 region has the DNA TGCAGCGTTGAAATGCTAGCGGATGAGCAGTTCTTC.

This chain joins TRBV4-3 and TRBJ2-7; tentative D call: TRBD2 (6 bases). The CDR3 is 13 amino acids. Germline CDR1 LGHNA, CDR2 YSLEER. Trimming took off 0 bases at V and 3 bases at J, with 6 bases between the two ends. CDR3 sequence (DNA): TGCGCCAGCAGCCAAGAGACTAGCTACGAGCAGTACTTC. Residues: CASSQETSYEQYF.

The chain recombines TRBV6-5 with TRBJ1-1; a weak D match, TRBD1 (5 bases). Trimming cost V 4 bases and J 4 bases, with 13 bases left between them. The CDR3 runs 14 residues. CDR1 is MNHEY, CDR2 SVGAGI, per germline. CDR3 bases: TGTGCCAGCAGTTGGGGGGATGGGGGCACTGAAGCTTTCTTT. Amino acid sequence: CASSWGDGGTEAFF.